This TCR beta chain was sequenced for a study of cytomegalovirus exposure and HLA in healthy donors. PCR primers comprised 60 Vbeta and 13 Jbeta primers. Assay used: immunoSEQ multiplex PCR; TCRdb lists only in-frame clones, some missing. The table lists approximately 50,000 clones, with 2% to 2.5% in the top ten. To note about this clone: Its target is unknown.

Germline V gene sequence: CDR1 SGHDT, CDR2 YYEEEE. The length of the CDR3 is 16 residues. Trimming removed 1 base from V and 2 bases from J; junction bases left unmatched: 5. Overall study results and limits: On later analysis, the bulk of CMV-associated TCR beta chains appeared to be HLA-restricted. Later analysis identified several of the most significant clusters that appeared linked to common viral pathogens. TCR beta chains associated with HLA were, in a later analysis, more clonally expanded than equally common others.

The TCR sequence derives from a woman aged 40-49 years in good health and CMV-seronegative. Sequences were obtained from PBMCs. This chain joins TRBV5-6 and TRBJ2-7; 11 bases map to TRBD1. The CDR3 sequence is CASSLWGGQGAYEQYF. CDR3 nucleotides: TGTGCCAGCAGCTTGTGGGGGGGACAGGGGGCCTACGAGCAGTACTTC.